These 20 T cell receptor beta chains originate from one sample sequenced in a study of cytomegalovirus exposure and HLA in healthy donors. The PCR employed 60 Vbeta primers together with 13 Jbeta primers. Data came from immunoSEQ multiplex PCR; TCRdb stores just in-frame clones and leaves some out. The sample contains some 150,000 clones, about four fifths of which appear only once. Input material: PBMCs. These receptors all stem from a man under 40 in good health and CMV-seronegative.

This rearrangement joins TRBV6-5 to TRBJ2-2; D is perhaps TRBD2 (6 bases). Trimming left V 0 bases short and J 6 bases short, with 8 bases between. CDR3 length: 14 amino acids. The germline V gene has CDR1 MNHEY and CDR2 SVGAGI. In DNA form, the CDR3 reads TGTGCCAGCAGTTACTCGGGGGGACCCGGGGAGCTGTTTTTT. It is translated as CASSYSGGPGELFF.

This clone was counted between two and nine times. The rearrangement links TRBV5-1 to TRBJ2-7; 14 nucleotides align to TRBD2. This CDR3 has 15 amino acids. J lost 5 bases, V lost 3 bases, and 4 bases had no gene match. CDR1 is SGHRS and CDR2 is YFSETQ in the germline V gene. The DNA for the CDR3 is TGCGCCAGCAGCTCGACTAGCGGGGGGGCCAACGAGCAGTACTTC. Its translation is CASSSTSGGANEQYF.

This clone has a handful of counts. The rearrangement links TRBV6-1 to TRBJ1-1; no clear D. Trimming removed 2 bases from V and 5 bases from J, with 21 bases in between. The CDR3 sequence is 17 residues long. Germline loops: CDR1 MNHNS, CDR2 SASEGT. CDR3 protein: CASSEKLTSPWQTEAFF. CDR3 nucleotide sequence: TGTGCCAGCAGTGAAAAATTAACATCACCCTGGCAAACTGAAGCTTTCTTT.

This chain links TRBV6-1 with TRBJ1-3, with D possibly TRBD1 on 5 matching bases. Germline-derived CDR1 and CDR2 are MNHNS and SASEGT. The CDR3 is 19 residues long. V was shortened by 0 bases and J by 2 bases, with 20 bases between the two germline ends. CDR3 nucleotide sequence: TGTGCCAGCAGTGAAGCGGGGCGACCCCTCCTGGGGACTGGAAACACCATATATTTT. It translates to CASSEAGRPLLGTGNTIYF.

This clone was seen more than once but under ten times. The J gene is TRBJ2-7, the V gene TRBV30, with a possible D match to TRBD1 (6 bases). Trimming pared 0 bases from V and 3 bases from J, leaving 9 bases between. CDR3 size: 13 residues. Germline CDR1 GTSNPN, CDR2 SVGIG (reference sequence). The CDR3 DNA reads as TGTGCCTGGAGTGTAGGACAGCTCTACGAGCAGTACTTC. Protein product: CAWSVGQLYEQYF.

The CDR3 coding sequence is TGTGCCAGCAGTTTATACCCAGGGGGAATCCTAGCCAAAAACATTCAGTACTTC. This sequence encodes CASSLYPGGILAKNIQYF. The chain uses TRBV27 and TRBJ2-4; 7 bases are shared with TRBD1. The ends lost 1 base at V and 0 bases at J; junction bases unmatched: 9. There are 18 residues in the CDR3. The V gene's germline CDR1 is MNHEY and CDR2 SMNVEV (reference sequence).

The chain is built from TRBV9 and TRBJ2-7, with 12 bases aligning to TRBD2. This CDR3 region has 15 residues. V trimming: 4 bases; J trimming: 2 bases; junction bases outside the gene matches: 4. Per the germline V gene, CDR1 is SGDLS and CDR2 is YYNGEE. CDR3: CASSLTSGGPYEQYF. The CDR3 coding sequence is TGTGCCAGCAGCTTGACTAGCGGGGGTCCCTACGAGCAGTACTTC. The whole variable domain, filled in from reference TRBV9 and TRBJ2-7, reads DSGVTQTPKHLITATGQRVTLRCSPRSGDLSVYWYQQSLDQGLQFLIQYYNGEERAKGNILERFSAQQFPDLHSELNLSSLELGDSALYFCASSLTSGGPYEQYFGPGTRLTVT.

The chain carries TRBV19 and TRBJ1-1; 11 positions agree with TRBD1. Germline CDR1 LNHDA, CDR2 SQIVND (reference sequence). With 5 bases clipped from V and 3 bases from J, the junction kept 5 bases outside the gene matches. This CDR3 contains 15 residues. The CDR3 DNA sequence: TGTGCCAGTAGTTGGACAGGGGGCGCCGACACTGAAGCTTTCTTT. Its translation is CASSWTGGADTEAFF.

In this sample, this clone turned up a few times. V usage is TRBV11-2 and J usage is TRBJ2-7; D is unclear. Germline CDR1 is SGHAT and CDR2 is FQNNGV. The CDR3 has 13 amino acids. Trimming took off 3 bases at V and 0 bases at J, with 6 bases between the two ends. The CDR3 is CASSFSTSYEQYF. CDR3 in DNA: TGTGCCAGCAGCTTTAGTACCTCCTACGAGCAGTACTTC. The full variable domain, in which reference TRBV11-2 and TRBJ2-7 provide the parts outside the CDR3, is EAGVAQSPRYKIIEKRQSVAFWCNPISGHATLYWYQQILGQGPKLLIQFQNNGVVDDSQLPKDRFSAERLKGVDSTLKIQPAKLEDSAVYLCASSFSTSYEQYFGPGTRLTVT.

V gene TRBV28 combines with J gene TRBJ1-4, with D possibly TRBD1 on 6 matching bases. This CDR3 contains 12 residues. The germline V gene has CDR1 MDHEN and CDR2 SYDVKM. Trimming shortened V by 6 bases and J by 5 bases, and 7 bases separated the two germline ends. CDR3 sequence (DNA): TGTGCCAGCAGGACAGGCAATGAAAAACTGTTTTTT. This encodes CASRTGNEKLFF.

This sequence joins TRBV11-2 and TRBJ2-1; the D is unclear. Germline V CDR1 and CDR2: SGHAT, FQNNGV. The CDR3 extends over 14 amino acids. V lost 1 base and J 9 bases, leaving 13 bases between the germline ends. This chain's CDR3 is CASSLGAPAREQFF. The CDR3 nucleotides are TGTGCCAGCAGCTTAGGGGCCCCCGCGCGTGAGCAGTTCTTC. The full variable domain, its missing parts supplied by reference TRBV11-2 and TRBJ2-1, is EAGVAQSPRYKIIEKRQSVAFWCNPISGHATLYWYQQILGQGPKLLIQFQNNGVVDDSQLPKDRFSAERLKGVDSTLKIQPAKLEDSAVYLCASSLGAPAREQFFGPGTRLTVL.

V and J are TRBV9 and TRBJ1-1, with D possibly matching TRBD1 (5 bases). The V end was cut by 4 bases, the J end by 4 bases, with 14 bases between. Germline CDR1 reads SGDLS; CDR2 reads YYNGEE. This CDR3 comprises 14 residues. The CDR3 reads CASSPKTDSTEAFF. CDR3 nucleotides: TGTGCCAGCAGCCCAAAGACAGACAGCACTGAAGCTTTCTTT.

The CDR3 DNA reads TGTGCCAGCAGCTATTCAAGCGGGAGGGGTTTAGGGGAGCAGTTCTTC. Translating it yields CASSYSSGRGLGEQFF. This sequence joins TRBV5-6 and TRBJ2-1; 10 bases line up with TRBD2. Germline V lookup: CDR1 SGHDT, CDR2 YYEEEE. V was clipped by 3 bases and J by 10 bases; unmatched bases: 13. There are 16 residues in the CDR3. Based on the CDR3 plus reference TRBV5-6 and TRBJ2-1, the full variable domain is DAGVTQSPTHLIKTRGQQVTLRCSPKSGHDTVSWYQQALGQGPQFIFQYYEEEERQRGNFPDRFSGHQFPNYSSELNVNALLLGDSALYLCASSYSSGRGLGEQFFGPGTRLTVL.

The chain carries TRBV27 and TRBJ1-3, with a weak D call TRBD1 (6 bases). CDR1 is MNHEY, CDR2 SMNVEV, per germline (reference sequence). Between the trimmed V and J ends, which lost 8 bases and 0 bases, there was a span of 14 bases. This CDR3 region has 15 residues. As DNA, the CDR3 is TGTGCCAGCCGGATTACAGGGAACTCTGGAAACACCATATATTTT. It is translated as CASRITGNSGNTIYF.

This chain uses TRBV7-6 with TRBJ2-7, with TRBD2 identical over 9 bases. In germline, CDR1 is SGHVS, CDR2 FNYEAQ. The ends lost 0 bases at V and 3 bases at J; junction bases unmatched: 6. The CDR3 runs 16 residues. The CDR3 loop reads CASSLASRLAVYEQYF. CDR3 sequence (DNA): TGTGCCAGCAGCTTAGCTTCCCGACTAGCGGTCTACGAGCAGTACTTC.

J is TRBJ2-2 and V is TRBV28; 7 positions match TRBD1. The CDR3 contains 14 residues. J gave up 5 bases and V 2 bases, and 2 bases lay outside the gene matches. From germline, CDR1 is MDHEN and CDR2 SYDVKM. CDR3 loop: CASSLMTGTGELFF. The CDR3 DNA is TGTGCCAGCAGTTTAATGACAGGGACCGGGGAGCTGTTTTTT.

The CDR3 loop is CASSLAGTGEETQYF. As DNA, the CDR3 is TGTGCCAGCAGCCTGGCCGGGACAGGGGAAGAGACCCAGTACTTC. This chain connects TRBV7-9 to TRBJ2-5; the match to TRBD1 covers 10 bases. J was trimmed by 3 bases and V by 5 bases; bases with no gene match: 6. The CDR3 sequence is 15 residues long. Germline V lookup: CDR1 SEHNR, CDR2 FQNEAQ (reference sequence).

A few counts support this clone. The chain combines TRBV21-1 with TRBJ2-5; the table's D call TRBD2 went unverified against the DNA. TRBV21-1 is termed a pseudogene. The CDR3 covers 18 residues. The CDR3 spells CARPNRTSGRASGETQYF. In nucleotides, the CDR3 is TGTGCCAGGCCCAACCGGACTAGCGGGAGGGCTTCGGGAGAGACCCAGTACTTC.

This clone was seen a handful of times. The V call is TRBV28, the J call TRBJ1-2; D is uncertain. CDR1 MDHEN and CDR2 SYDVKM come from the germline V gene. The V gene lost 3 bases and the J gene lost 2 bases, with 4 bases spanning the gap. The CDR3 covers 12 residues. The chain's CDR3 is CASSFENYGYTF. CDR3 nucleotide sequence: TGTGCCAGCAGTTTCGAGAACTATGGCTACACCTTC.

The genes are TRBV11-2 and TRBJ2-1, with 8 bases identical to TRBD1. Germline V gene data show CDR1 as SGHAT and CDR2 as FQNNGV. The CDR3 contains 16 residues. V lost 0 bases, J lost 7 bases, and 8 bases stayed unmatched. Here the CDR3 reads CASSLDRQGAGNEQFF. CDR3 nucleotide sequence: TGTGCCAGCAGCTTAGATCGGCAGGGGGCAGGGAATGAGCAGTTCTTC.